The 25 T cell receptor beta chains reported below all come from one sample, sequenced in a study of T cells in Graves' hyperthyroidism and ophthalmopathy. Amplification targeted TCR beta CDR3 regions from RNA transcripts. A first-round RT-PCR of the TCR CDR3 used the HTBI primer set. MiXCR, applied by TCRdb to the multiplex PCR reads, yields one record per CDR3 protein. The data show approximately 570,000 distinct CDR3 sequences, 15% to 20% seen once. Sample: blood. The receptors here all came from a man aged 35 to 55 with Graves' ophthalmopathy.

This clonotype was recorded many times. The V gene is TRBV28, the J gene TRBJ2-7, with D possibly being TRBD1 (5 bases). The CDR3 length is 13 residues. Trimming stripped 5 bases from V and 6 bases from J, with 14 bases between. CDR1 and CDR2 (germline): MDHEN, SYDVKM. CDR3 loop: CASSHSQGPEQYF. CDR3 DNA: TGTGCCAGCAGTCACAGCCAGGGCCCCGAGCAGTACTTC. Combining the CDR3 with reference TRBV28 and TRBJ2-7 gives the whole variable domain DVKVTQSSRYLVKRTGEKVFLECVQDMDHENMFWYRQDPGLGLRLIYFSYDVKMKEKGDIPEGYSVSREKKERFSLILESASTNQTSMYLCASSHSQGPEQYFGPGTRLTVT.

V gene TRBV28 combines with J gene TRBJ2-3, with D unresolved. The CDR3 is 12 residues long. Per germline, CDR1 MDHEN and CDR2 SYDVKM. V shed 3 bases and J shed 4 bases, with 5 bases lying between them. CDR3 protein: CASSFEADTQYF. The CDR3 nucleotides are TGTGCCAGCAGTTTTGAGGCAGATACGCAGTATTTT.

Details on this clonotype: A much larger clone differs from this one at a single base, so this may be a read error. The V call is TRBV12-5, the J call TRBJ2-1; D may be TRBD1 (5 bases). The DNA end is more similar to TRBJ2-7, so the J call may be wrong. The germline V gene has CDR1 LGHNT and CDR2 FRNRAP. The CDR3 totals 13 residues. The CDR3 nucleotides are TGTGCTAGTGGCCCCCACGGACACAATGAGCAGTACTTC. Translated: CASGPHGHNEQYF.

About this clonotype: A clone one base away is much larger, so this may be a read error. The chain links TRBV11-2 to TRBJ2-7; no clear D. The V gene's germline CDR1 is SGHAT and CDR2 FQNNGV. This CDR3 contains 15 residues. CDR3 DNA sequence: TGTGCCGGCAGCCTAAACGGCCCCGGGCCCTACGAGCAGTACTTC. It encodes CAGSLNGPGPYEQYF.

There are a few counts of this clonotype. At one of its ends the junction is not consistent with the germline gene, which may arise from a read error. V usage is TRBV6-1 and J usage is TRBJ1-5; no reliable D call. This CDR3 contains 13 residues. The V gene's germline CDR1 is MNHNS and CDR2 SASEGT. The CDR3 reads CASRFYSNRPQHF. The CDR3 coding sequence is TGTGCCAGCAGGTTCTATAGCAATCGGCCCCAGCATTTT.

This clonotype was recorded a few times. Here the CDR3 reads CSAPTLGLAPYNEQFF. The CDR3 nucleotides are TGCAGTGCTCCAACTCTCGGACTAGCCCCCTACAATGAGCAGTTCTTC. The chain combines TRBV20-1 with TRBJ2-1; 8 nucleotides line up with TRBD2. In germline, CDR1 is DFQATT, CDR2 SNEGSKA (reference sequence). The length of the CDR3 is 16 residues. V trimming: 5 bases; J trimming: 2 bases; junction bases outside the gene matches: 11.

There are a few counts of this clonotype. The CDR3 protein is CASSEAARGDYGYTF. CDR3 DNA: TGTGCCAGCAGTGAAGCAGCCAGGGGGGACTATGGCTACACCTTC. J is TRBJ1-2 and V is TRBV6-1, with 7 bases aligning to TRBD1. J lost 3 bases, V lost 0 bases, and 4 bases had no gene match. Germline values: CDR1 MNHNS, CDR2 SASEGT. This CDR3 spans 15 amino acids.

The sample holds one count of this clonotype. The chain carries TRBV6-1 and TRBJ1-1; perhaps TRBD1 as D (5 bases). This CDR3 is built from 13 residues. Germline loops: CDR1 MNHNS, CDR2 SASEGT. Between the trimmed V and J ends, which lost 6 bases and 2 bases, there was a span of 10 bases. The CDR3 sequence is CASRVWGNTEAFF. CDR3 bases: TGTGCCAGCAGGGTGTGGGGCAACACTGAAGCTTTCTTT.

The chain carries TRBV5-1 and TRBJ1-2; maybe TRBD1 (5 bases). The CDR3 totals 13 residues. The germline V and J ends were trimmed by 3 bases and 3 bases, with 9 bases remaining between them. The germline CDR1 and CDR2 sequences are SGHRS and YFSETQ. In nucleotides, the CDR3 is TGCGCCAGCAGCTCGGGGACCCACTATGGCTACACCTTC. Its protein product is CASSSGTHYGYTF. The variable domain in full, with the rest retrieved from reference TRBV5-1 and TRBJ1-2, is KAGVTQTPRYLIKTRGQQVTLSCSPISGHRSVSWYQQTPGQGLQFLFEYFSETQRNKGNFPGRFSGRQFSNSRSEMNVSTLELGDSALYLCASSSGTHYGYTFGSGTRLTVV.

This clonotype was picked up many times. The chain carries TRBV5-1 and TRBJ2-1; D may be TRBD1 (5 bases). The CDR3 has 13 amino acids. V dropped 3 bases and J dropped 6 bases, with 10 bases sitting between them. CDR1 is SGHRS, CDR2 YFSETQ, per germline. This chain's CDR3 is CASSWEGVNEQFF. The CDR3 DNA reads as TGCGCCAGCAGCTGGGAAGGGGTCAATGAGCAGTTCTTC.

In its sample, this clonotype was seen many times. The gene calls are TRBV20-1 and TRBJ2-7; 7 bases are shared with TRBD1. CDR3 size: 15 residues. Germline trimming cut 5 bases from V and 3 bases from J; bases unmatched to any gene: 13. CDR1 is DFQATT and CDR2 is SNEGSKA in the germline V gene (reference sequence). This CDR3 is CSAGREGQLLYEQYF. The CDR3 region has the DNA TGCAGTGCTGGGAGAGAGGGACAGCTCCTCTACGAGCAGTACTTC.

This clonotype has at least ten counts. One end of the junction fails to match germline, which may point to a read error. The genes are TRBV5-1 and TRBJ2-5; unclear D gene. The CDR3 runs to 13 residues. Germline lookup yields CDR1 SGHRS and CDR2 YFSETQ. CDR3 sequence reads: CASSRGMGETQYF. In DNA form, the CDR3 reads TGTGCCAGCAGTCGAGGCATGGGTGAGACCCAGTACTTC.

Ten or more counts support this clonotype. The CDR3 here is CAWSALGQGNTEAFF. The CDR3 nucleotides are TGTGCCTGGAGTGCGTTAGGCCAGGGTAACACTGAAGCTTTCTTT. V and J are TRBV30 and TRBJ1-1; a possible D gene is TRBD1 (5 bases). V was cut by 1 base and J by 2 bases, with 14 bases left in between. This CDR3 contains 15 residues. Germline V CDR1 and CDR2: GTSNPN, SVGIG (reference sequence). Complete variable domain (other parts from reference TRBV30 and TRBJ1-1): SQTIHQWPATLVQPVGSPLSLECTVEGTSNPNLYWYRQAAGRGLQLLFYSVGIGQISSEVPQNLSASRPQDRQFILSSKKLLLSDSGFYLCAWSALGQGNTEAFFGQGTRLTVV.

As to this clonotype: A much larger clonotype is one base distant, so this may be a read error. The chain combines TRBV12-3 or TRBV12-4 with TRBJ2-1; TRBD1 is a possible D gene (5 bases). V dropped 0 bases and J dropped 9 bases, with 18 bases sitting between them. CDR3 length equals 16 residues. Here the CDR3 reads CASSLAYRGRYGEQFF. CDR3 sequence (DNA): TGTGCCAGCAGTTTAGCGTATAGGGGCCGCTATGGTGAGCAGTTCTTC.

As regards this clonotype: One end of the junction does not line up with germline, which may come from a read error. V is TRBV7-9 and J is TRBJ1-6; TRBD1 might be the D (6 bases). The germline gives CDR1 SEHNR, CDR2 FQNEAQ (reference sequence). CDR3 length: 15 amino acids. The CDR3 DNA follows: TGTGCCAGCAGCTCACGGGACATCTATGATTCACCCCTCCACTTT. Translating gives CASSSRDIYDSPLHF.

This clonotype was recorded many times. V gene TRBV20-1 combines with J gene TRBJ2-5, with 9 bases aligning to TRBD2. Germline V gene lookup returns CDR1 DFQATT and CDR2 SNEGSKA (reference sequence). The CDR3 has 15 residues. V shed 6 bases, J shed 4 bases, and the junction held 12 bases outside the gene matches. The chain's CDR3 is CSAHGWREGRETQYF. As DNA, the CDR3 is TGCAGTGCCCACGGGTGGCGGGAGGGCCGAGAGACCCAGTACTTC.

This clonotype was counted many times. This chain uses TRBV20-1 with TRBJ1-1, with 7 bases aligning to TRBD1. V shed 2 bases, J shed 4 bases, and the junction held 7 bases outside the gene matches. The CDR3 contains 14 residues. Germline V gene sequence: CDR1 DFQATT, CDR2 SNEGSKA (reference sequence). This CDR3 reads CSARRTGPGTEAFF. The CDR3 nucleotides read TGCAGTGCTAGACGGACAGGACCGGGCACTGAAGCTTTCTTT.

This clonotype showed up just a few times. The J gene is TRBJ1-6, the V gene TRBV6-6; 7 bases are shared with TRBD1. The CDR3 is 18 residues long. Trimming took 0 bases from V and 0 from J; bases not matched to a gene: 5. CDR1 is MNHNY, CDR2 SVGAGI, per germline (reference sequence). CDR3: CASSYSPGGSSYNSPLHF. The CDR3, as DNA: TGTGCCAGCAGTTACTCACCAGGGGGGAGCTCCTATAATTCACCCCTCCACTTT.

This chain connects TRBV27 to TRBJ1-3; D gene unclear. Germline CDR1 is MNHEY and CDR2 is SMNVEV (reference sequence). This CDR3 has 14 residues. The ends were cut back, 8 bases at V and 0 bases at J, with 11 bases in the middle. This CDR3 reads CASSRRSSGNTIYF. The CDR3 region has the DNA TGTGCCAGCTCGCGGCGTAGCTCTGGAAACACCATATATTTT.

Concerning this clonotype: At one of its ends the junction is not consistent with the germline gene, which may arise from a read error. The chain uses TRBV7-7 and TRBJ2-2; D unresolved. The germline V gene has CDR1 SSHAT and CDR2 FNYEAQ (reference sequence). This CDR3 has 12 residues. The CDR3 region is CASSSYHGELFF. The CDR3 DNA reads as TGTGCTAGCAGCTCTTATCACGGGGAGCTGTTTTTT. Full variable domain (remainder filled in from reference TRBV7-7 and TRBJ2-2): GAGVSQSPRYKVTKRGQDVTLRCDPISSHATLYWYQQALGQGPEFLTYFNYEAQPDKSGLPSDRFSAERPEGSISTLTIQRTEQRDSAMYRCASSSYHGELFFGEGSRLTVL.

This clonotype was seen ten or more times. J is TRBJ1-1 and V is TRBV6-2 or TRBV6-3; 9 bases are shared with TRBD1. CDR1 MNHEY and CDR2 SVGEGT come from the germline V gene. V gave up 5 bases and J gave up 10 bases; unmatched junction bases: 11. This CDR3 is built from 14 residues. The CDR3 sequence: CASSKPGQGIGAFF. The CDR3 nucleotides are TGTGCCAGCAGTAAACCGGGACAGGGAATCGGAGCTTTCTTT.

This clonotype was observed a few times. The J gene is TRBJ2-5, the V gene TRBV5-1, with D possibly being TRBD1 or TRBD2 (5 bases each). V was clipped by 4 bases and J by 5 bases, with 9 bases between them. This CDR3 region has 12 residues. The germline V gene encodes CDR1 SGHRS and CDR2 YFSETQ. CDR3 sequence reads: CASSREGETQYF. The CDR3 DNA sequence: TGCGCCAGCAGCCGCGAGGGGGAGACCCAGTACTTC.

As regards this clonotype: One base away lies a much larger clone, so this may be a sequencing read error. This chain uses TRBV3-1 with TRBJ1-6; maybe TRBD1 (6 bases). The germline V gene has CDR1 LGHDT and CDR2 YNNKEL (reference sequence). The CDR3 covers 15 residues. Trimming shortened V by 5 bases and J by 11 bases, and 19 bases separated the two germline ends. Here the CDR3 reads CASSTNRVDNPPLHF. The CDR3 region has the DNA TGTGCCAGCAGCACAAACAGGGTGGACAATCCACCCCTCCACTTT. The variable domain in full, completed from reference TRBV3-1 and TRBJ1-6, reads DTAVSQTPKYLVTQMGNDKSIKCEQNLGHDTMYWYKQDSKKFLKIMFSYNNKELIINETVPNRFSPKSPDKAHLNLHINSLELGDSAVYFCASSTNRVDNPPLHFGNGTRLTVT.

Turning to this clonotype: A much larger clone differs by one base, so this may be a read error. The chain links TRBV3-1 to TRBJ1-4, with D uncertain. Germline assignment: CDR1 LGHDT and CDR2 YNNKEL (reference sequence). CDR3 length: 14 amino acids. The CDR3 spells CASSQDSWDEELFF. As DNA, the CDR3 is TGTGCCAGCAGCCAAGATAGTTGGGATGAAGAACTGTTTTTT.

This clonotype showed up just a few times. The chain recombines TRBV20-1 with TRBJ2-7; D is undetermined. The CDR3 has 12 residues. Germline values: CDR1 DFQATT, CDR2 SNEGSKA (reference sequence). V was cut by 2 bases and J by 6 bases, with 11 bases left in between. For the CDR3, the DNA is TGCAGTGCTAGACTAGTGAGAGGCGAGCAGTACTTC. This codes for CSARLVRGEQYF.